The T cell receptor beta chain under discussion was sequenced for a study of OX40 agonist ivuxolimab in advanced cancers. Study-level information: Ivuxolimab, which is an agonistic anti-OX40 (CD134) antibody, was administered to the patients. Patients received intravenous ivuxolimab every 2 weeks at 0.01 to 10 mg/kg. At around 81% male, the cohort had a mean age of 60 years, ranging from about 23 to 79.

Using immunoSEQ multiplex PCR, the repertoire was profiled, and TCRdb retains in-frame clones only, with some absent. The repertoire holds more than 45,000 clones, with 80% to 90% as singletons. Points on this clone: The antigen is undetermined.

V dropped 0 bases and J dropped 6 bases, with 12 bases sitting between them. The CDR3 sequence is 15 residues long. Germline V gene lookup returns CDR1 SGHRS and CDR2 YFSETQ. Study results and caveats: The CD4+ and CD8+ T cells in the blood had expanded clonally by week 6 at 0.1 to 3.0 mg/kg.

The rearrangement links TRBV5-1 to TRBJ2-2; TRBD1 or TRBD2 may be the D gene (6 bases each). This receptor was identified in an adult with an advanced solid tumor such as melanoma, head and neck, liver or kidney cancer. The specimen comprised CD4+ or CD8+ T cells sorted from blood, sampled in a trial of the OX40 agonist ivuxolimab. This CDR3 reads CASSLVGGPAGELFF. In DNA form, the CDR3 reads TGCGCCAGCAGCTTGGTTGGGGGGCCCGCCGGGGAGCTGTTTTTT.